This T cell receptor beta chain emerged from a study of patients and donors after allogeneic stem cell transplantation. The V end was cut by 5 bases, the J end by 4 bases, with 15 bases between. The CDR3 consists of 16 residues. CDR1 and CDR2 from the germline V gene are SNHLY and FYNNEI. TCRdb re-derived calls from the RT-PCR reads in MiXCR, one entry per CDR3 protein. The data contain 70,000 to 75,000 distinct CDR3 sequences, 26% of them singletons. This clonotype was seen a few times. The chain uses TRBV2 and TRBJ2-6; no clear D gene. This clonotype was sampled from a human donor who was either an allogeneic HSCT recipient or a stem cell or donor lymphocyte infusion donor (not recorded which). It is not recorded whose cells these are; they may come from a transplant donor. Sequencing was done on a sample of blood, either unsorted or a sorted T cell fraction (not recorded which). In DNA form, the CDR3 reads TGTGCCAGCAGTTTACTTGAAGGCCCCGGGGCCAACGTCCTGACTTTC. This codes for CASSLLEGPGANVLTF.